This TCR beta chain emerged from a study of post-analysis software for immune sequencing data. TCR beta libraries were prepared from cDNA with unique molecular identifiers. TCRdb ran MiXCR on the PCR reads and lists one entry per CDR3 protein. The data contain 700,000 to 900,000 distinct CDR3 sequences, around 42% of them seen just once; the ten biggest clones take up 4.9%. CDR3 length: 18 residues. Germline V lookup: CDR1 SGHTA, CDR2 FQGNSA. The J segment lost 0 bases and the V segment lost 4 bases, leaving 10 bases of the junction unmatched. The study, taken as a whole, reports: In patients, TRBV5-6, TRBV5-1 and TRBV20-1 belonged to five TRBV segments found more frequently than in controls.

This clonotype was counted only a few times. Its antigen remains unknown. Specimen: blood. The clonotype comes from a girl aged 10 to 17 with multiple sclerosis. V gene TRBV7-2 combines with J gene TRBJ2-7, with TRBD2 matching over 12 bases. CDR3 protein: CASSSPGLAGLPSYEQYF. CDR3 bases: TGTGCCAGCAGCTCTCCGGGACTAGCGGGCCTTCCCTCCTACGAGCAGTACTTC. The full variable domain, rest sourced from reference TRBV7-2 and TRBJ2-7, is GAGVSQSPSNKVTEKGKDVELRCDPISGHTALYWYRQSLGQGLEFLIYFQGNSAPDKSGLPSDRFSAERTGGSVSTLTIQRTQQEDSAVYLCASSSPGLAGLPSYEQYFGPGTRLTVT.